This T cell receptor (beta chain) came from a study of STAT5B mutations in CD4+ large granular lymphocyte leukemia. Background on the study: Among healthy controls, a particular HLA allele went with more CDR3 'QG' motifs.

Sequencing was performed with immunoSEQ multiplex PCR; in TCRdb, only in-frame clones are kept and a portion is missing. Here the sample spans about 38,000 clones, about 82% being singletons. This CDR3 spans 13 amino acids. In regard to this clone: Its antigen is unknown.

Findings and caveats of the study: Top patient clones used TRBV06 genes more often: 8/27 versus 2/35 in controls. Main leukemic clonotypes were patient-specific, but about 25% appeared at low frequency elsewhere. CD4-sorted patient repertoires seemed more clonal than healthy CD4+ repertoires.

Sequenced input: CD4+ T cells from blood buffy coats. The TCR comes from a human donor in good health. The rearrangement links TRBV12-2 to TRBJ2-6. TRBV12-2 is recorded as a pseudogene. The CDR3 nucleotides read TGTGCAAGTCGCTCCTCTGGGGCCAACGTCCTGACTTTC. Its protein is CASRSSGANVLTF.